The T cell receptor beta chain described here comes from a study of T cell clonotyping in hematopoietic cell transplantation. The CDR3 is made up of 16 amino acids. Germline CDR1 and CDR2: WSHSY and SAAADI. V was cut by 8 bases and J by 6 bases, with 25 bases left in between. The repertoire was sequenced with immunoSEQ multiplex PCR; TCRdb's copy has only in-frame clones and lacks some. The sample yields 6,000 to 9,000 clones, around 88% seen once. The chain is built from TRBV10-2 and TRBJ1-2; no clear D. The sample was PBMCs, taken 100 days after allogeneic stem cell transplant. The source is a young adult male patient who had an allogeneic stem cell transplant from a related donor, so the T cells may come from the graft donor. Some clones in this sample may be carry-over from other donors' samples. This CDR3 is CASCPYKIDIPNGYTF. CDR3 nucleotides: TGCGCCAGCTGTCCCTATAAGATTGACATACCGAATGGCTACACCTTC.